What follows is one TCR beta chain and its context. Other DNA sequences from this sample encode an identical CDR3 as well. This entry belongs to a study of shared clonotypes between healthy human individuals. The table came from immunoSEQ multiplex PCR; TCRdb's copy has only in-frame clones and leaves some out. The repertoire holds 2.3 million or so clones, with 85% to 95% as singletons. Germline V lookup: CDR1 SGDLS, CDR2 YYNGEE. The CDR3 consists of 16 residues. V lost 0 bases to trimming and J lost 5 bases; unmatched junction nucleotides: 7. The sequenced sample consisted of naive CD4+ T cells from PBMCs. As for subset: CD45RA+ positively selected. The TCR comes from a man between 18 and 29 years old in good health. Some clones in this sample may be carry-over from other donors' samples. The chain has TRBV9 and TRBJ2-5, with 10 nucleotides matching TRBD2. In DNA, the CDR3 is TGTGCCAGCAGCGTAGGAGGGCTAGCGGGAGAGGAGACCCAGTACTTC. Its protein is CASSVGGLAGEETQYF.